These 20 T cell receptor beta chains originate from one sample sequenced in a study of shared clonotypes between healthy human individuals. Assay: immunoSEQ multiplex PCR; the TCRdb copy retains only in-frame clones and omits some. The sample gives more than 2,000,000 clones, just over 90% of which show up once; 0.3% to 0.4% is in the top ten. The sequencing sample was made of naive CD4+ T cells from PBMCs. Subset denoted: CD45RA+ positively selected. The origin of the receptors is a man between 18 and 29 years old in good health. Some clones in this sample may be carry-over from other donors' samples.

The V and J genes are TRBV2 and TRBJ1-4; D is possibly TRBD1 (5 bases). The CDR3 runs to 14 residues. The germline CDR1 and CDR2 sequences are SNHLY and FYNNEI. Trimming took off 3 bases at V and 13 bases at J, with 18 bases between the two ends. In DNA, the CDR3 is TGTGCCAGCAGTGATCAGGGCTCCATGAAGAGACTGTTTTTT. Protein: CASSDQGSMKRLFF.

This clone was observed once. The rearrangement joins TRBV5-4 to TRBJ2-7, with unresolved D. The CDR3 contains 12 residues. Germline assignment: CDR1 SGHNT and CDR2 YYREEE (reference sequence). The germline V and J ends were trimmed by 0 bases and 7 bases, with 8 bases remaining between them. The CDR3: CASSLVREEQYF. CDR3 DNA: TGTGCCAGCAGCTTGGTTAGAGAGGAGCAGTACTTC.

The count of this clone is one. The genes are TRBV28 and TRBJ1-2, with D possibly matching TRBD1 (5 bases). CDR3 length equals 16 residues. Per the germline V gene, CDR1 is MDHEN and CDR2 is SYDVKM. V shed 5 bases and J shed 7 bases, with 23 bases lying between them. The DNA for the CDR3 is TGTGCCAGCAGTGAACTAAATGCGGGACGGCGCGTTGGCTACACCTTC. This gives the protein CASSELNAGRRVGYTF.

The chain combines TRBV19 with TRBJ1-4; no clear D. Trimming pared 7 bases from V and 3 bases from J, leaving 9 bases between. The germline gives CDR1 LNHDA, CDR2 SQIVND (reference sequence). CDR3 length equals 13 residues. For the CDR3, the DNA is TGTGCCAGTATGGGCCGGGCTAATGAAAAACTGTTTTTT. Protein product: CASMGRANEKLFF.

The CDR3 region has the DNA TGTGCCAGCAGCTTAGAGGGGGGTGCGGAGCTGTTTTTT. Residues: CASSLEGGAELFF. The rearrangement links TRBV7-2 to TRBJ2-2; possibly TRBD1 or TRBD2 for D (6 bases each). Per the germline V gene, CDR1 is SGHTA and CDR2 is FQGNSA. V was shortened by 1 base and J by 10 bases, with 10 bases between the two germline ends. The CDR3 loop spans 13 amino acids.

This chain uses TRBV5-1 with TRBJ1-5; 8 bases line up with TRBD1. The germline V gene encodes CDR1 SGHRS and CDR2 YFSETQ. The junction had 4 bases not matched to a gene; V was cut back by 4 bases and J by 10 bases. This CDR3 spans 12 amino acids. The CDR3 bases are TGCGCCAGCAGCCTAGACAGGGGTCCCCAGCATTTT. Translating gives CASSLDRGPQHF. The variable domain in full, completed from reference TRBV5-1 and TRBJ1-5, reads KAGVTQTPRYLIKTRGQQVTLSCSPISGHRSVSWYQQTPGQGLQFLFEYFSETQRNKGNFPGRFSGRQFSNSRSEMNVSTLELGDSALYLCASSLDRGPQHFGDGTRLSIL.

This CDR3 reads CASGERDTQYF. The CDR3 DNA reads TGTGCCAGCGGCGAGCGGGATACGCAGTATTTT. The genes are TRBV28 and TRBJ2-3; tentative D call: TRBD2 (5 bases). V was cut by 8 bases and J by 6 bases, with 9 bases left in between. CDR1 MDHEN and CDR2 SYDVKM come from the germline V gene. The CDR3 has 11 amino acids. Variable domain in full (rest from reference TRBV28 and TRBJ2-3): DVKVTQSSRYLVKRTGEKVFLECVQDMDHENMFWYRQDPGLGLRLIYFSYDVKMKEKGDIPEGYSVSREKKERFSLILESASTNQTSMYLCASGERDTQYFGPGTRLTVL.

This chain links TRBV6-1 with TRBJ2-7; D is undetermined. Trimming pared 0 bases from V and 3 bases from J, leaving 12 bases between. This CDR3 is built from 15 residues. Germline V gene data show CDR1 as MNHNS and CDR2 as SASEGT. As DNA, the CDR3 is TGTGCCAGCAGTGAAGCGCTAGACCAGATCTACGAGCAGTACTTC. As protein: CASSEALDQIYEQYF.

This clone has a handful of counts. The J gene is TRBJ1-1, the V gene TRBV27, with 8 positions matching TRBD1. Germline V gene lookup returns CDR1 MNHEY and CDR2 SMNVEV (reference sequence). The CDR3 runs to 15 residues. Trimming cost V 4 bases and J 3 bases; bases outside gene matches: 7. The CDR3 region is CASSSSGTGDTEAFF. Written as DNA, the CDR3 is TGTGCCAGCAGTTCATCGGGGACAGGAGACACTGAAGCTTTCTTT.

The CDR3, as DNA: TGTGCCAGCAGCGTATCAGGGGGCCGGGATGAAAAACTGTTTTTT. This translates into CASSVSGGRDEKLFF. The chain combines TRBV9 with TRBJ1-4, with 8 nucleotides matching TRBD1. Unmatched junction bases numbered 5, after V lost 1 base and J lost 6 bases. The CDR3 spans 15 residues. Germline V CDR1 and CDR2: SGDLS, YYNGEE.

On this clone: This sample also contains other DNA sequences that code for the same CDR3. The rearrangement joins TRBV5-1 to TRBJ2-7; D is tentatively TRBD1 or TRBD2 (6 bases each). The CDR3 totals 15 residues. V lost 0 bases and J 0 bases, leaving 10 bases between the germline ends. CDR1 SGHRS and CDR2 YFSETQ come from the germline V gene. Written as DNA, the CDR3 is TGCGCCAGCAGCTTGGCGGGGGCACCCTCCTACGAGCAGTACTTC. This sequence encodes CASSLAGAPSYEQYF. The full variable domain, rest sourced from reference TRBV5-1 and TRBJ2-7, is KAGVTQTPRYLIKTRGQQVTLSCSPISGHRSVSWYQQTPGQGLQFLFEYFSETQRNKGNFPGRFSGRQFSNSRSEMNVSTLELGDSALYLCASSLAGAPSYEQYFGPGTRLTVT.

This clone was picked up one time. The gene calls are TRBV4-2 and TRBJ2-7; no clear D gene. The CDR3 extends over 15 amino acids. V shed 1 base and J shed 2 bases, with 12 bases lying between them. In germline, CDR1 is LGHNA, CDR2 YNFKEQ. CDR3 in amino acids: CASSQATGSTYEQYF. The DNA of the CDR3 is TGTGCCAGCAGCCAAGCGACCGGAAGTACCTACGAGCAGTACTTC.

This clone was found once. The CDR3, as DNA: TGTGCCAGCAGCTTTGTTCTAGCGGGAGTAGGCACAGATACGCAGTATTTT. Its protein is CASSFVLAGVGTDTQYF. The chain couples TRBV12-1 to TRBJ2-3; the tabulated D call, TRBD2, remains unverified against the DNA. TRBV12-1 is a pseudogene locus. The CDR3 length is 17 residues.

This clone was counted between two and nine times. Other DNA variants within this sample encode the same CDR3. V and J are TRBV5-1 and TRBJ1-1; no reliable D call. With 0 bases removed from V and 11 bases from J, the gap between germline ends came to 14 bases. The V gene's germline CDR1 is SGHRS and CDR2 YFSETQ. The CDR3 runs to 13 residues. The CDR3 here is CASSLGRAAEAFF. The CDR3 DNA sequence: TGCGCCAGCAGCTTGGGACGCGCCGCGGAGGCTTTCTTT.

The gene calls are TRBV2 and TRBJ2-7; D gene unclear. The CDR3 is made up of 12 amino acids. Looked up from germline, CDR1 is SNHLY and CDR2 is FYNNEI. Trimming took off 2 bases at V and 4 bases at J, with 6 bases between the two ends. CDR3 sequence reads: CASSEMPYEQYF. As DNA, the CDR3 is TGTGCCAGCAGTGAAATGCCTTACGAGCAGTACTTC.

The rearrangement uses TRBV28 and TRBJ2-5; the D gene is possibly TRBD2 (6 bases). The CDR3 consists of 16 residues. The germline CDR1 and CDR2 sequences are MDHEN and SYDVKM. Trimming took 5 bases from V and 11 from J, leaving 27 bases between them. The CDR3 DNA reads as TGTGCCAGCAGTAGTACCAACCCTGGGGGGAGTTCACTTCAGTACTTC. This translates into CASSSTNPGGSSLQYF.

The CDR3, as DNA: TGTGCCAGCAGCTTGGGGCGAAGCGGACCCGGGGAGCTGTTTTTT. It is translated as CASSLGRSGPGELFF. The chain recombines TRBV7-3 with TRBJ2-2; perhaps D is TRBD1 or TRBD2 (5 bases each). Germline V gene sequence: CDR1 SGHTA, CDR2 FQGTGA. This CDR3 has 15 amino acids. The V end lost 3 bases, the J end lost 6 bases, and 14 bases lay between the germline ends.

This clone was seen just once. The V gene is TRBV9, the J gene TRBJ2-2, with TRBD2 matching 9 bases. CDR3 size: 18 residues. Germline V CDR1 and CDR2: SGDLS, YYNGEE. The V gene end was trimmed by 0 bases and the J gene end by 4 bases; junction bases not matched to a gene: 10. For the CDR3, the DNA is TGTGCCAGCAGCGTAGAGGTTAGCGGGAGAGTCGGCACCGGGGAGCTGTTTTTT. Its translation is CASSVEVSGRVGTGELFF.

This chain uses TRBV28 with TRBJ1-4; possible D gene TRBD1, 6 bases. V lost 7 bases to trimming and J lost 8 bases, with 17 bases between them. The germline V gene has CDR1 MDHEN and CDR2 SYDVKM. The CDR3 has 14 residues. The CDR3: CASTLGGGGEKLFF. CDR3 nucleotides: TGTGCCAGCACCCTTGGGGGGGGCGGCGAAAAACTGTTTTTT.

This clone was seen just once. The chain couples TRBV5-1 to TRBJ1-5; a possible D gene is TRBD1 (5 bases). The V and J ends lost 1 base and 6 bases respectively, with 17 bases between them. The germline gives CDR1 SGHRS, CDR2 YFSETQ. The CDR3 has 16 residues. The CDR3, as DNA: TGCGCCAGCAGCTTGTACGGGGCTAAAGACAGTCAGCCCCAGCATTTT. As protein: CASSLYGAKDSQPQHF.